This T cell receptor (beta chain) was sequenced during a study of human T cells and chemical hapten exposure. General observations from the study: Compared with pre-sensitization or healthy control sets, expanded TCRs clustered more.

The sample's time point: pre-sensitization, week 0. The treatment was: therapeutic diphenylcyclopropenone sensitization with weekly scalp DPC. Of note for this clonotype: The target antigen is unknown.

Germline-derived CDR1 and CDR2 are SQVTM and ANQGSEA. This CDR3 is built from 16 residues. The V end lost 0 bases, the J end lost 0 bases, and 12 bases lay between the germline ends. TCRdb re-derived calls from the RACE reads in MiXCR, one entry per CDR3 protein. The repertoire holds about 60,000 distinct CDR3 sequences, with around 11% as singletons. The specimen was whole blood, collected in connection with sensitization to the hapten diphenylcyclopropenone (DPC). The gene calls are TRBV29-1 and TRBJ2-1, with D unclear. The TCR comes from a woman aged 40 to 50 with alopecia areata. Some clones in this sample may be carry-over from other donors' samples. The CDR3 DNA follows: TGCAGCGTTGAAGATGGCCGGTCAAGCTCCTACAATGAGCAGTTCTTC. It translates to CSVEDGRSSSYNEQFF.